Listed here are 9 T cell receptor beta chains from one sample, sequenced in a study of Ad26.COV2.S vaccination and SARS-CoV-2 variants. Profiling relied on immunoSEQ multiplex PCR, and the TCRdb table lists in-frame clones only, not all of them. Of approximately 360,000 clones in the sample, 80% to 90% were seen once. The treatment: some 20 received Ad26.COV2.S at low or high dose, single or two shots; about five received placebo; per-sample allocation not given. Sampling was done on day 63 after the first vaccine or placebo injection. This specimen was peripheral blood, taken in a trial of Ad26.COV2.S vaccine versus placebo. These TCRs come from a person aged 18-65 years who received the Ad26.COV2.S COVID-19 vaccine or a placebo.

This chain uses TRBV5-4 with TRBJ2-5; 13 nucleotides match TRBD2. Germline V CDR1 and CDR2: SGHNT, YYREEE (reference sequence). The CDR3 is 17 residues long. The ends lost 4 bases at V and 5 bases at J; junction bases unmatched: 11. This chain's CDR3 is CASSPPGLAGSGETQYF. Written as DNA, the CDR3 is TGTGCCAGCAGCCCCCCGGGACTAGCGGGGTCTGGGGAGACCCAGTACTTC.

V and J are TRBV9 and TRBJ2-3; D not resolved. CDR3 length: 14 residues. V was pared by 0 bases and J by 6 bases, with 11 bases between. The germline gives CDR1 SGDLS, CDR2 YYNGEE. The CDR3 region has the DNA TGTGCCAGCAGCGTAGCTCCAGGCCCGGATACGCAGTATTTT. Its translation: CASSVAPGPDTQYF.

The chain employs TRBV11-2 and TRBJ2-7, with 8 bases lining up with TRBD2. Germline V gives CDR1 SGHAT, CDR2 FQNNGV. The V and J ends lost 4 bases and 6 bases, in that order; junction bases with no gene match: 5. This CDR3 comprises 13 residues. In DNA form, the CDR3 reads TGTGCCAGCAGCTCGGGACTAGTCGCCGAGCAGTACTTC. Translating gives CASSSGLVAEQYF.

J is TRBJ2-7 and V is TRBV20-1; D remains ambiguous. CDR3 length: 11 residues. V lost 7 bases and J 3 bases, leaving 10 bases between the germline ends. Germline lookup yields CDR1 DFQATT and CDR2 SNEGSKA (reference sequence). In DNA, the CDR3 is TGCAGTGTCAAGGACGGCTACGAGCAGTACTTC. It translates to CSVKDGYEQYF.

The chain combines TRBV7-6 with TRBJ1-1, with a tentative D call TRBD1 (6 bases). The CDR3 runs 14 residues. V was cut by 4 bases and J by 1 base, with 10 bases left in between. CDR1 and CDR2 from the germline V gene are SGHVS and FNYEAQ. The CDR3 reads CASSSGQPNTEAFF. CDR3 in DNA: TGTGCCAGCAGCTCTGGACAGCCGAACACTGAAGCTTTCTTT.

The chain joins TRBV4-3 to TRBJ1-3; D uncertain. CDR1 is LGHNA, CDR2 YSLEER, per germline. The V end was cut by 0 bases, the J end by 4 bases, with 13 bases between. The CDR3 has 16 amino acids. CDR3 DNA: TGCGCCAGCAGCCAAGAGCTGCGGGTATACGGAAACACCATATATTTT. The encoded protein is CASSQELRVYGNTIYF.

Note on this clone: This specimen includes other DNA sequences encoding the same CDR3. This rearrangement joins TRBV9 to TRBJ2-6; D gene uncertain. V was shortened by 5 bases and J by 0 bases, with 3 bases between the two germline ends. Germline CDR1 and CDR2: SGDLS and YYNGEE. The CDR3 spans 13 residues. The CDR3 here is CASRGSGANVLTF. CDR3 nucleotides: TGTGCCAGCAGAGGCTCTGGGGCCAACGTCCTGACTTTC.

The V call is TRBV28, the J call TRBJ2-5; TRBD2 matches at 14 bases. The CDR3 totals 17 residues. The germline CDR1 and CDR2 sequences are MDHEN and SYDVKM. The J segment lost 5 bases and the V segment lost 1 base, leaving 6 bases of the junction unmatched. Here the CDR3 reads CASSLSGTSGSEETQYF. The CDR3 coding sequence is TGTGCCAGCAGTTTATCCGGGACTAGCGGGAGCGAGGAGACCCAGTACTTC.

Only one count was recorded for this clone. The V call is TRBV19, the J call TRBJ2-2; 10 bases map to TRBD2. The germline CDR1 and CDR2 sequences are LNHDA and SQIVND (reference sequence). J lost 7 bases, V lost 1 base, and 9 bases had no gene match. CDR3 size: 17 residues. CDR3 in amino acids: CASSIVQLAGRIGELFF. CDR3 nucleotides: TGTGCCAGTAGTATAGTACAACTAGCGGGAAGGATCGGGGAGCTGTTTTTT.